Below are 4 T cell receptor beta chains sequenced from a single sample in a study of post-analysis software for immune sequencing data. Unique-molecular-identifier-tagged TCR beta cDNA libraries were used. TCRdb redid the calling of the PCR reads with MiXCR, one entry per CDR3 protein. The repertoire holds approximately 400,000 distinct CDR3 sequences, less than 40% seen once, with roughly 12% in the top ten. The antigens for these receptors are not known. Study-wide results and caveats: Comparison of patients with controls showed roughly five TRBV segments more frequent in patients, TRBV5-6, TRBV5-1 and TRBV20-1 among them.

Sequenced: blood. Receptors were obtained from a girl aged 10 to 17 with multiple sclerosis.

The chain couples TRBV5-1 to TRBJ2-1; 8 bases are a match to TRBD1. Trimming at V came to 0 bases and at J to 7 bases, leaving 3 bases not matched to a gene. The germline V gene encodes CDR1 SGHRS and CDR2 YFSETQ. The CDR3 has 14 residues. DNA for the CDR3: TGCGCCAGCAGCTTGGCGGACAGGGTAAATGAGCAGTTCTTC. Protein product: CASSLADRVNEQFF.

The CDR3, as DNA: TGTGCCAGCAGCTTGGTGGGGGGCCGGGACAGGGTATACACTGAAGCTTTCTTT. This sequence encodes CASSLVGGRDRVYTEAFF. This chain uses TRBV5-6 with TRBJ1-1; TRBD1 agrees at 9 bases. Germline CDR1 reads SGHDT; CDR2 reads YYEEEE. Trimming took 0 bases from V and 3 from J; bases not matched to a gene: 12. The CDR3 runs to 18 residues.

Points on this clonotype: A much bigger clone sits one base away, suggesting this may be a read error. V gene TRBV12-3 or TRBV12-4 combines with J gene TRBJ2-5; 15 bases fit TRBD2. This CDR3 has 16 residues. The CDR3 nucleotides are TGTGCCGGCAGGCGGACTAGCGGGGGGGTTCAAGAGACCCAGTACTTC. It encodes CAGRRTSGGVQETQYF.

This chain uses TRBV6-1 with TRBJ2-3; 11 bases fit TRBD2. The trim removed 7 bases at V and 0 bases at J, leaving 12 bases unmatched. Germline CDR1 MNHNS, CDR2 SASEGT. This CDR3 has 18 amino acids. The CDR3 coding sequence is TGTGCCAGCAACCCTGTAGGGCTAGCGGGGGGCAGCACAGATACGCAGTATTTT. It is translated as CASNPVGLAGGSTDTQYF.